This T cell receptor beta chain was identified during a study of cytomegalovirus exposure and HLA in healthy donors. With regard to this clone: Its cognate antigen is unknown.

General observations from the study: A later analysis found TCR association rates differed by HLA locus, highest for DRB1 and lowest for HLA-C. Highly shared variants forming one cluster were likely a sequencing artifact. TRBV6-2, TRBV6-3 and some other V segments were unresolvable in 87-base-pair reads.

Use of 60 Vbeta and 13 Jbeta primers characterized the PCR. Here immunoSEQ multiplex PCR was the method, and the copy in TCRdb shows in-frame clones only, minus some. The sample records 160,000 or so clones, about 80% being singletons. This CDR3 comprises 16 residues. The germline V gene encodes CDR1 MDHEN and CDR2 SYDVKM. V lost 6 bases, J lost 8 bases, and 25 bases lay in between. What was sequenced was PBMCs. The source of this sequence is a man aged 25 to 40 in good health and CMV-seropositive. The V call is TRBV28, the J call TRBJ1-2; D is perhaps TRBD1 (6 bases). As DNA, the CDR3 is TGTGCCAGCAGCCCCCGCGGACAGAGGGTTCGATTCGGCTACACCTTC. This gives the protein CASSPRGQRVRFGYTF.